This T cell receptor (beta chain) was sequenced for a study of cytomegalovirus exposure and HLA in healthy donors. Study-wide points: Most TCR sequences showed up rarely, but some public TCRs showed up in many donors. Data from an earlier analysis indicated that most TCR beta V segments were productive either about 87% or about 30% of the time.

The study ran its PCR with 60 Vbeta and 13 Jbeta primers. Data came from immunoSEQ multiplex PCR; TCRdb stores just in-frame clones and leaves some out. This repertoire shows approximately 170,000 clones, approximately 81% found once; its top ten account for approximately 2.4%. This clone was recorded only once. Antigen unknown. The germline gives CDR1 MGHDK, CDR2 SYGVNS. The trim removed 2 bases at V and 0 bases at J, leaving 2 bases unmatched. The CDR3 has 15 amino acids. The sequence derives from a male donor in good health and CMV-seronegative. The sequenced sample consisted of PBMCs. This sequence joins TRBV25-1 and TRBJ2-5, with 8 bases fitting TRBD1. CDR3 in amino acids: CASSEGGQDQETQYF. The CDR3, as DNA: TGTGCCAGCAGTGAAGGGGGACAGGACCAAGAGACCCAGTACTTC.